This TCR beta chain was sequenced for a study of T cell changes during pregnancy in multiple sclerosis. This CDR3 has 15 amino acids. V was pared by 5 bases and J by 4 bases, with 9 bases of the junction left unmatched. Per germline, CDR1 LNHDA and CDR2 SQIVND (reference sequence). The repertoire was sequenced with immunoSEQ multiplex PCR; TCRdb's copy has only in-frame clones and lacks some. The sample holds about 69,000 clones; 85% to 95% are singletons and the top ten take less than 2%. J is TRBJ2-7 and V is TRBV19; 9 bases align to TRBD1. This clonotype originated in a female donor in good health, enrolled as a control in a pregnancy study. The sequencing used peripheral blood, collected in the third trimester of pregnancy. CDR3 amino acids: CASSVNRGLIYEQYF. CDR3 coding DNA: TGTGCCAGTAGTGTCAACAGGGGGCTGATTTACGAGCAGTACTTC.